This section outlines one T cell receptor (beta chain) sequence together with its context. What it binds is unknown. The data stem from a study of T-cell reconstitution after alpha-beta-depleted transplantation in children. Study results and caveats: From newly produced T cells came most of the T-cell counts and diversity one year after transplant.

Preparation of the TCRbeta library used unique molecular identifiers. TCRdb re-called the PCR reads through MiXCR, storing one row per CDR3 protein. The sample carries about 200,000 distinct CDR3 sequences, roughly 9.1% recorded once. The sample consisted of PBMCs, mostly from graft donor cells, taken 360 days after TCRalphabeta/CD19-depleted stem cell transplant. The source of this sequence is a male patient between 2 and 15 years old who had a stem cell transplant for acute myeloid leukemia, so the T cells may come from the graft donor.

Written as DNA, the CDR3 is TGTGCCAGCTCACGTCAGGGAAACAATCAGCCCCAGCATTTT. Its translation: CASSRQGNNQPQHF. The rearrangement uses TRBV18 and TRBJ1-5, with D possibly TRBD1 on 5 matching bases. The germline V gene has CDR1 KGHSH and CDR2 LQKENI. The CDR3 spans 14 residues. Trimming left V 4 bases short and J 3 bases short, with 10 bases between.